This TCR beta chain emerged from a study of T-cell reconstitution after alpha-beta-depleted transplantation in children. Trimming left V 7 bases short and J 2 bases short, with 11 bases between. This CDR3 comprises 14 residues. Germline V gene lookup returns CDR1 SNHLY and CDR2 FYNNEI. Molecular barcoding with unique molecular identifiers was used for the TCRbeta library. TCRdb itself ran the PCR reads through MiXCR, one entry per CDR3 protein. The sample holds approximately 250,000 distinct CDR3 sequences, more than 7.5% seen once. In this sample, this clonotype turned up many times. The source of this sequence is a human donor who donated a stem cell graft to a child with SCID. The V gene is TRBV2, the J gene TRBJ2-2; no clear D. Here the sequenced sample was PBMCs from the stem cell graft donor, taken from the stem cell graft. CDR3: CASTADTNTGELFF. CDR3 DNA sequence: TGTGCCAGCACTGCCGACACTAACACCGGGGAGCTGTTTTTT.